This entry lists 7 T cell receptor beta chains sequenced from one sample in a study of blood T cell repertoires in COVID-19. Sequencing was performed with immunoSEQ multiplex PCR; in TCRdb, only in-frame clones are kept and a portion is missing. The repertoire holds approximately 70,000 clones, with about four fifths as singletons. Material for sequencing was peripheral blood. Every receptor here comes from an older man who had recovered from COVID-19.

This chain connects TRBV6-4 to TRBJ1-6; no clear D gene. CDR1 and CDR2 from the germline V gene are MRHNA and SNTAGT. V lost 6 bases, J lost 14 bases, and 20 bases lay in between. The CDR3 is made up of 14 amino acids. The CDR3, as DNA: TGTGCCAGCAGCTTCGACAAGCAAAAGGTATCCCTCCACTTT. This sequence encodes CASSFDKQKVSLHF.

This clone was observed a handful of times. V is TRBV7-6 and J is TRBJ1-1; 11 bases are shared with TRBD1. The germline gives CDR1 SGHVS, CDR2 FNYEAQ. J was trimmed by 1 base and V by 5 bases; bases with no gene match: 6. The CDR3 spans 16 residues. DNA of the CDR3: TGTGCCAGCAGCCTTGGGACAGGGGGAGAGAACACTGAAGCTTTCTTT. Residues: CASSLGTGGENTEAFF.

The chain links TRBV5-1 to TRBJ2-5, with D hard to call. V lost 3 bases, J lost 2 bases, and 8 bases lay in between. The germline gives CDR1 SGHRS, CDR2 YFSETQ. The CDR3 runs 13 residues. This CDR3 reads CASSWVQQETQYF. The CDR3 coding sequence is TGCGCCAGCAGCTGGGTACAGCAAGAGACCCAGTACTTC.

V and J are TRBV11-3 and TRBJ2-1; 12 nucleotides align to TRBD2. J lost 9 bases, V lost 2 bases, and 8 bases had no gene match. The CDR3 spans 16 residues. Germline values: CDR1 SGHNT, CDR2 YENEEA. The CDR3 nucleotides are TGTGCCAGCAGCTTATCTCTAGCGGGAGGGGGCGGTGAGCAGTTCTTC. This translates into CASSLSLAGGGGEQFF.

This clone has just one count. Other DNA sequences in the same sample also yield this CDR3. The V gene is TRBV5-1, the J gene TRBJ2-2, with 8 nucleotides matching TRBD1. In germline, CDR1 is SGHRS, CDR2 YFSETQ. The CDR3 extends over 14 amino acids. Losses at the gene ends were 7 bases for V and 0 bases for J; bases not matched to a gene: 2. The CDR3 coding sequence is TGCGCCAGCTCGGGACAGGCGAACACCGGGGAGCTGTTTTTT. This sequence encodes CASSGQANTGELFF.

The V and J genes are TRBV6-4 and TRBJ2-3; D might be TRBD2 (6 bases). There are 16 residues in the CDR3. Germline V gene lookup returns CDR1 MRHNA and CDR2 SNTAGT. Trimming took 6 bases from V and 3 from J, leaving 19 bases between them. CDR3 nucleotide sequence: TGTGCCAGCAGCCAAGTCCCGGGGGTGGGTACAGATACGCAGTATTTT. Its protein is CASSQVPGVGTDTQYF.

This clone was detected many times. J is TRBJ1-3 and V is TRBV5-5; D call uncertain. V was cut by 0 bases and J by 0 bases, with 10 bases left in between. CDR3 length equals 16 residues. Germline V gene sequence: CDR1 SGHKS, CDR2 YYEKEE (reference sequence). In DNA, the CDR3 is TGTGCCAGCAGCTTGGCTTCTGACTTCTCTGGAAACACCATATATTTT. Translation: CASSLASDFSGNTIYF.